The 11 T cell receptor beta chains reported below all come from one sample, sequenced in a study of cytomegalovirus exposure and HLA in healthy donors. TCRdb's copy holds only in-frame clones and misses some; the assay was immunoSEQ multiplex PCR. This repertoire shows more than 250,000 clones, roughly 87% found once; its top ten account for approximately 1.1%. The material sequenced was PBMCs. Receptor source: a woman aged 30 to 39 in good health and CMV-seropositive.

This chain uses TRBV29-1 with TRBJ2-3, with D maybe TRBD2 (5 bases). Germline V gene data show CDR1 as SQVTM and CDR2 as ANQGSEA. This CDR3 spans 15 amino acids. The V and J ends lost 7 bases and 6 bases respectively, with 23 bases between them. CDR3 protein: CSAHQERPFGDTQYF. In DNA form, the CDR3 reads TGCAGCGCCCACCAAGAGCGGCCCTTCGGGGATACGCAGTATTTT.

The rearrangement uses TRBV28 and TRBJ2-3; 8 bases align to TRBD1. CDR3 size: 16 residues. Germline trimming cut 1 base from V and 1 base from J; bases unmatched to any gene: 4. Germline values: CDR1 MDHEN, CDR2 SYDVKM. The CDR3: CASSLSGTGRTDTQYF. The CDR3 nucleotides read TGTGCCAGCAGTTTATCCGGGACAGGTCGCACAGATACGCAGTATTTT.

The chain combines TRBV2 with TRBJ2-7, with 10 bases aligning to TRBD1. With V trimmed by 6 bases and J by 6 bases, 8 bases remained unmatched. The CDR3 has 14 amino acids. Germline CDR1 is SNHLY and CDR2 is FYNNEI. CDR3 loop: CASRTGTGAGEQYF. As DNA, the CDR3 is TGTGCCAGCAGAACCGGGACAGGGGCCGGCGAGCAGTACTTC.

The genes are TRBV25-1 and TRBJ2-7; a weak D match, TRBD2 (6 bases). Deletions cut 8 bases from V and 0 bases from J, with 14 bases between. CDR3 length: 14 residues. Germline CDR1 and CDR2: MGHDK and SYGVNS. In DNA form, the CDR3 reads TGTGCCAGCGGGGTCCGGGAGAGCTCCTACGAGCAGTACTTC. This translates into CASGVRESSYEQYF.

This chain joins TRBV27 and TRBJ2-2; D remains unclear. Between the trimmed V and J ends, which lost 1 base and 2 bases, there was a span of 14 bases. Germline V gives CDR1 MNHEY, CDR2 SMNVEV (reference sequence). There are 17 residues in the CDR3. CDR3 DNA: TGTGCCAGCAGTTTATTTATGACCAACATCAACACCGGGGAGCTGTTTTTT. Translating it yields CASSLFMTNINTGELFF.

This clone was picked up a small number of times. The chain carries TRBV7-8 and TRBJ2-7; the D call may be TRBD1 or TRBD2 (5 bases each). There are 14 residues in the CDR3. V shed 5 bases and J shed 5 bases, with 16 bases lying between them. CDR1 and CDR2 (germline): SGHVS, FQNEAQ. The CDR3 loop reads CASSIPGAEHEQYF. CDR3 DNA: TGTGCCAGCAGCATCCCCGGGGCAGAACACGAGCAGTACTTC. Complete variable domain (other parts from reference TRBV7-8 and TRBJ2-7): GAGVSQSPRYKVAKRGQDVALRCDPISGHVSLFWYQQALGQGPEFLTYFQNEAQLDKSGLPSDRFFAERPEGSVSTLKIQRTQQEDSAVYLCASSIPGAEHEQYFGPGTRLTVT.

The V gene is TRBV6-5, the J gene TRBJ1-5; weak D call: TRBD1 (5 bases). V shed 0 bases and J shed 0 bases, with 6 bases lying between them. CDR1 and CDR2 from the germline V gene are MNHEY and SVGAGI. This CDR3 spans 15 amino acids. Written as DNA, the CDR3 is TGTGCCAGCAGTTACTCTACAGGTAGCAATCAGCCCCAGCATTTT. This gives the protein CASSYSTGSNQPQHF.

Comments on this clone: At one end the junction does not follow the germline gene, possibly because of a read error. V gene TRBV19 combines with J gene TRBJ2-7; D call uncertain. Germline V gene sequence: CDR1 LNHDA, CDR2 SQIVND (reference sequence). This CDR3 region has 13 residues. CDR3 nucleotides: TGTGCCAGTTCCTCCCCCCCCACCTACGGGCAGTACTTC. Its protein product is CASSSPPTYGQYF.

The chain combines TRBV5-1 with TRBJ1-2, with 9 bases identical to TRBD1. Germline CDR1 is SGHRS and CDR2 is YFSETQ. This CDR3 has 13 residues. J lost 3 bases, V lost 7 bases, and 4 bases had no gene match. The CDR3 loop is CASGQGLDYGYTF. The DNA of the CDR3 is TGCGCCAGCGGACAGGGGTTGGACTATGGCTACACCTTC.

This clone was observed a single time. The V and J genes are TRBV29-1 and TRBJ2-3, with D uncertain. Germline lookup yields CDR1 SQVTM and CDR2 ANQGSEA. V was clipped by 4 bases and J by 0 bases, with 8 bases between them. The CDR3 has 13 amino acids. As DNA, the CDR3 is TGCAGCGTTGTCGCGGATAGCACAGATACGCAGTATTTT. Its translation: CSVVADSTDTQYF.

Regarding this clone: The junction and the germline gene differ at one end; a read error may be behind it. The V call is TRBV6-1, the J call TRBJ2-7, with D possibly matching TRBD1 (6 bases). Germline CDR1 is MNHNS and CDR2 is SASEGT. This CDR3 spans 12 amino acids. In nucleotides, the CDR3 is TGTGCCAGCAGTGAAGGGTTGGGGGCGAGGGACTTC. The encoded protein is CASSEGLGARDF.